This T cell receptor (beta chain) was identified during a study of cytomegalovirus exposure and HLA in healthy donors. The CDR3 runs 14 residues. The V gene's germline CDR1 is SGHTA and CDR2 FQGNSA. V was clipped by 4 bases and J by 4 bases, with 13 bases between them. With respect to this clone: No antigen is known for it.

Study findings and constraints: Most observed TCR sequences were rare, whereas some public TCRs were detected in many donors. The authors listed 150 or so TCR beta chains as cytomegalovirus-associated.

Separate from the approximately 700-subject first cohort was the 120-subject validation cohort, to which the donors belonged. Libraries were prepared by immunoSEQ multiplex PCR; TCRdb keeps only in-frame clonotypes and omits some of them. The data contain some 170,000 clones, just under 90% of them singletons. The chain has TRBV7-2 and TRBJ1-2; maybe TRBD1 (6 bases). The receptor's source is a man younger than 35 in good health and CMV-seropositive. The sequenced sample was PBMCs. CDR3 in amino acids: CASSSRTVGYGYTF. In nucleotides, the CDR3 is TGTGCCAGCAGCTCGCGGACAGTGGGCTATGGCTACACCTTC.